Listed below are T cell receptor beta chains from one sample, sequenced in a study of T-cell memory formation after mild COVID-19. Each CDR3 protein gets one entry after TCRdb re-called the 5' RACE reads with MiXCR. The table lists approximately 570,000 distinct CDR3 sequences, 18% of them singletons, with around 11% in the top ten. The sample consisted of PBMCs or a T cell subset sorted from them (not recorded which). The receptors were sampled from an adult woman who had mild COVID-19 (a few samples of this study predate the infection). Cell type and time point are not known. The conserved cysteine and the conserved F or W are not part of the CDR3 here. Rows may omit the clone size; those that give it use once, few, many or a size class.

TRBJ2-3,many,TRBV5-1,ASSLDTGPDTQY
TRBJ2-1,-,TRBV5-5,ASRVQIRFGGANEQF
TRBJ2-5,few,TRBV12-3/TRBV12-4,ASSSFLAGVETQY
TRBJ2-1,few,TRBV25-1,ASSEEEGTSGDNEQF
TRBJ2-5,-,TRBV7-8,ASSPDPLQETQY
TRBJ1-5,-,TRBV12-3/TRBV12-4,ASSRSGQPQH
TRBJ2-1,few,TRBV7-2,ASSRDWELDEQF
TRBJ2-1,-,TRBV30,AWSSLSTSGPWKF
TRBJ2-5,-,TRBV7-2,ASSLGGLAVQETQY
TRBJ1-1,few,TRBV7-6,ASSQQSGGSGTEAF
TRBJ2-1,-,TRBV3-1,ASSQDRLAGASEQF
TRBJ2-2,-,TRBV5-6,ASSWGSGVVNTGELF
TRBJ1-1,-,TRBV9,ASSVDANGAEAF
TRBJ2-5,-,TRBV4-1,ASSQPHGTQY
TRBJ1-2,-,TRBV9,ASSVTGTGGFGYT
TRBJ2-5,many,TRBV7-2,ASSFAQETQY
TRBJ2-7,-,TRBV7-6,ASSSQLGGPYEQY
TRBJ2-1,-,TRBV20-1,SARDRGSPTSGTSYNEQF
TRBJ1-1,-,TRBV4-1,ASSHMYKKGNTEAF
TRBJ2-7,-,TRBV21-1,ATLWYEQY
TRBJ2-1,-,TRBV10-3,AISDSGRGNEQF